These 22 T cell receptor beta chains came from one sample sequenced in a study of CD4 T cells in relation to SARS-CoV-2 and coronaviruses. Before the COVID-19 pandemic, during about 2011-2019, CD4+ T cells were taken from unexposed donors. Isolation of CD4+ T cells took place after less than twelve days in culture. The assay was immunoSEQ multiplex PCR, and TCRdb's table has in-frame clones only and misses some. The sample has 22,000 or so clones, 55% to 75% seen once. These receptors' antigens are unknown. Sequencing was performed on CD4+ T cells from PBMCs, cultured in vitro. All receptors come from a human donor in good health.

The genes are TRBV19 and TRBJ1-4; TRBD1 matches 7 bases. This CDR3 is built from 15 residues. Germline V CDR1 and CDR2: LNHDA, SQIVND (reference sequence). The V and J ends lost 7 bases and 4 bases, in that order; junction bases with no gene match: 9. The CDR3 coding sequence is TGTGCCAGTAAACAGACAGGGTCGATTAATGAAAAACTGTTTTTT. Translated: CASKQTGSINEKLFF. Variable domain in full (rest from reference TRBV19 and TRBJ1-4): DGGITQSPKYLFRKEGQNVTLSCEQNLNHDAMYWYRQDPGQGLRLIYYSQIVNDFQKGDIAEGYSVSREKKESFPLTVTSAQKNPTAFYLCASKQTGSINEKLFFGSGTQLSVL.

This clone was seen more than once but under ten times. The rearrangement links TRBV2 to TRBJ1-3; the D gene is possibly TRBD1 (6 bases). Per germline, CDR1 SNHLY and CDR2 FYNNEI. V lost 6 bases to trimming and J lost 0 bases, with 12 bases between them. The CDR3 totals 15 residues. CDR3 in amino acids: CASSEGQVSGNTIYF. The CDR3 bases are TGTGCCAGCAGCGAGGGACAAGTCTCTGGAAACACCATATATTTT.

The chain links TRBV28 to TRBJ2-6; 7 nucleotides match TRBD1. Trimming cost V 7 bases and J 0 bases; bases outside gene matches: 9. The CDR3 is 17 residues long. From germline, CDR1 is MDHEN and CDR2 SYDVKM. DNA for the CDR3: TGTGCCAGCATAGGGGGACAGAAACACTCTGGGGCCAACGTCCTGACTTTC. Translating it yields CASIGGQKHSGANVLTF.

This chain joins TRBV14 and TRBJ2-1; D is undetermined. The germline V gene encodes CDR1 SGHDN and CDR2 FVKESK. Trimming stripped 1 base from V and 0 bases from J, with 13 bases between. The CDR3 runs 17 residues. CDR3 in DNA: TGTGCCAGCAGCCAAGTTCGGAATACCCACTCCTACAATGAGCAGTTCTTC. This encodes CASSQVRNTHSYNEQFF.

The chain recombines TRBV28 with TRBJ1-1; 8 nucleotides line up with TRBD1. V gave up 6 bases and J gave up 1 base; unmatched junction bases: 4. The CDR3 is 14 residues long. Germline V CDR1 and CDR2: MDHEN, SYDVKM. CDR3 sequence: CASRSGTGNTEAFF. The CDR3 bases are TGTGCCAGCAGATCCGGGACAGGGAACACTGAAGCTTTCTTT.

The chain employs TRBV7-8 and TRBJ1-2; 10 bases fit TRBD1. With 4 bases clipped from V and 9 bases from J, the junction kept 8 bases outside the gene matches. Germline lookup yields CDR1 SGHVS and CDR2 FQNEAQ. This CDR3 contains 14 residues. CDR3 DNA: TGTGCCAGCAGCTGGCGCCGGGACAGGGGACGCTACACCTTC. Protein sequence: CASSWRRDRGRYTF.

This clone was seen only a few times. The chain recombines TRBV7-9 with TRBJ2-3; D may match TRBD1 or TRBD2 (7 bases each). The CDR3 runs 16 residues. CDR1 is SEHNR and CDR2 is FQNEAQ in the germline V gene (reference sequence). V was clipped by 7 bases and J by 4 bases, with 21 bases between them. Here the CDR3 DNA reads TGTGCCAGCACCAAGGGGGCGGGAGTGCAGGCAGATACGCAGTATTTT. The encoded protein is CASTKGAGVQADTQYF.

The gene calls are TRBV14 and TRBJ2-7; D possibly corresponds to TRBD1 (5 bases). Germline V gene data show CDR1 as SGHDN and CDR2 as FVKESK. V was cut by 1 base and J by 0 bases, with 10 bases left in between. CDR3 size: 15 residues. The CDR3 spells CASSQGRTYSYEQYF. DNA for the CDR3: TGTGCCAGCAGCCAAGGACGGACATACTCCTACGAGCAGTACTTC.

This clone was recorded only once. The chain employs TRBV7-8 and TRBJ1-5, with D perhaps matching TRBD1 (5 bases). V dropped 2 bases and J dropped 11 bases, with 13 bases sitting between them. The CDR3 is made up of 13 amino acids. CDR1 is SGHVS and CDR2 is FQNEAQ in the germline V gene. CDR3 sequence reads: CASSLSGARSQHF. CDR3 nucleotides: TGTGCCAGCAGCTTATCCGGGGCCCGATCCCAGCATTTT.

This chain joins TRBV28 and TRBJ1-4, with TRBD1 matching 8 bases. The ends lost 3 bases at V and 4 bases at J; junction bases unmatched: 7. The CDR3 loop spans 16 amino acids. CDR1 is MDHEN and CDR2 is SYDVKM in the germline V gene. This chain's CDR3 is CASSFSRGRGNEKLFF. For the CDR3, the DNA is TGTGCCAGCAGTTTCTCCAGGGGGCGGGGTAATGAAAAACTGTTTTTT.

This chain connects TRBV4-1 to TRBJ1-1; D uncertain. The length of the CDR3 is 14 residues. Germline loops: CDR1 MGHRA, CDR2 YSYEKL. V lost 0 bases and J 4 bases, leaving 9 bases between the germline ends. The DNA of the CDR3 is TGCGCCAGCAGCCAAGACATGCGGGCCACTGAAGCTTTCTTT. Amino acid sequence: CASSQDMRATEAFF.

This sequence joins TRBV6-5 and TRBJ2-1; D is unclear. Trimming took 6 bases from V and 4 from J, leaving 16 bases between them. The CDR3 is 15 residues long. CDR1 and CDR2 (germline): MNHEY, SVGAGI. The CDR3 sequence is CASSPRSDPYNEQFF. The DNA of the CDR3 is TGTGCCAGCAGCCCACGAAGTGACCCTTACAATGAGCAGTTCTTC.

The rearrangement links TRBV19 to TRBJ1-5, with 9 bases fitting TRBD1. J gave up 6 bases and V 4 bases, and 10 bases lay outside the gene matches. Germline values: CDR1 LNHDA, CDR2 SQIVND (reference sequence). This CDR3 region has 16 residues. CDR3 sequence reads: CASSRDREGETQPQHF. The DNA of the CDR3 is TGTGCCAGTAGTAGGGACAGGGAAGGGGAAACTCAGCCCCAGCATTTT.

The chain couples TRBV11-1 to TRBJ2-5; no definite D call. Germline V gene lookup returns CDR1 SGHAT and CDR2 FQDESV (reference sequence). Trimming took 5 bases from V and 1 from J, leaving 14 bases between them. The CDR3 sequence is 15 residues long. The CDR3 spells CASSRPGRIQETQYF. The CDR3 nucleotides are TGTGCCAGCAGCAGACCTGGCCGAATCCAAGAGACCCAGTACTTC. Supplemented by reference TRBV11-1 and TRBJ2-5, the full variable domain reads EAEVAQSPRYKITEKSQAVAFWCDPISGHATLYWYRQILGQGPELLVQFQDESVVDDSQLPKDRFSAERLKGVDSTLKIQPAELGDSAMYLCASSRPGRIQETQYFGPGTRLLVL.

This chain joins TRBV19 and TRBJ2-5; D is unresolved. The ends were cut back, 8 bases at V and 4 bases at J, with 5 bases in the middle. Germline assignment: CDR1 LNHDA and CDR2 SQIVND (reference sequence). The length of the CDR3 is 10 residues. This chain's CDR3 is CASGRETQYF. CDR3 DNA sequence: TGTGCCAGTGGCCGAGAGACCCAGTACTTC.

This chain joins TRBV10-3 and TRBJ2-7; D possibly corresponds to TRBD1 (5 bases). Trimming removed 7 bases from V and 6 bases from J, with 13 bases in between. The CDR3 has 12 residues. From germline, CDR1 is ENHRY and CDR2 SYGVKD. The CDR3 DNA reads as TGTGCCATCACCAGGGTCGCGGCCGAGCAGTACTTC. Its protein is CAITRVAAEQYF.

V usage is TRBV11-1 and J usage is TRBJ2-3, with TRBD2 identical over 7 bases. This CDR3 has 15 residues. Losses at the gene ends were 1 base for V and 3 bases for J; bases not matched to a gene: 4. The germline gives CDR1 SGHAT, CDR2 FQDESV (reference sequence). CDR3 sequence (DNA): TGTGCCAGCAGCTTAGGCGGGAGTGGTACAGATACGCAGTATTTT. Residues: CASSLGGSGTDTQYF.

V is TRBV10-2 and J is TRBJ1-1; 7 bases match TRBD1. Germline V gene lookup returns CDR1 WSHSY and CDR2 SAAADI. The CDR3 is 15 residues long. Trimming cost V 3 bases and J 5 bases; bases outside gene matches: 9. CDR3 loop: CASSDPPGGLTEAFF. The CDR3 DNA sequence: TGCGCCAGCAGTGACCCCCCAGGGGGTCTTACTGAAGCTTTCTTT.

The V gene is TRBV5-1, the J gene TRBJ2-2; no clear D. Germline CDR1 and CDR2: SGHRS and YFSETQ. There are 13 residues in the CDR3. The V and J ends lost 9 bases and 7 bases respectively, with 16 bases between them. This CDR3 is CATSAVDDGELFF. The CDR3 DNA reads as TGCGCCACCTCTGCCGTCGACGACGGGGAGCTGTTTTTT.

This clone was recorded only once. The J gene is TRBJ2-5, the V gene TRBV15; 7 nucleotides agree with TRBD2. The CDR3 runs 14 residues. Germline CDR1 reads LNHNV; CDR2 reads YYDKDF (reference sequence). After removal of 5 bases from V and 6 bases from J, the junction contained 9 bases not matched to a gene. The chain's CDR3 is CATSPVGGSKTQYF. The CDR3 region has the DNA TGTGCCACCAGCCCAGTCGGGGGGTCCAAGACCCAGTACTTC.

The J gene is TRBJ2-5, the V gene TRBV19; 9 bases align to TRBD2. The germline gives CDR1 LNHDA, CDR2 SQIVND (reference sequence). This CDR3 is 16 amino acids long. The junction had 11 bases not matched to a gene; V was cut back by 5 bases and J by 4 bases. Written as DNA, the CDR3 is TGTGCCAGTAGTCCCACCAGCGGGAGGCGGGGAGAGACCCAGTACTTC. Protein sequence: CASSPTSGRRGETQYF.

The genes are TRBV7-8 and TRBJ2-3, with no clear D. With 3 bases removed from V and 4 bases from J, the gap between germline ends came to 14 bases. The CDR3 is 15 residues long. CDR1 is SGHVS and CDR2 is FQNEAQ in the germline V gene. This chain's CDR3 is CASSLRFQYADTQYF. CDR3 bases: TGTGCCAGCAGCTTGAGGTTCCAGTACGCAGATACGCAGTATTTT. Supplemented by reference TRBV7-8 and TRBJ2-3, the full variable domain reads GAGVSQSPRYKVAKRGQDVALRCDPISGHVSLFWYQQALGQGPEFLTYFQNEAQLDKSGLPSDRFFAERPEGSVSTLKIQRTQQEDSAVYLCASSLRFQYADTQYFGPGTRLTVL.